This T cell receptor (beta chain) derives from a study of cytomegalovirus exposure and HLA in healthy donors. Study-level results: Listed as cytomegalovirus-associated were more than 150 TCR beta chains. Presence/absence analyses assumed roughly uniform sequencing depth across donors. Most TCR sequences were uncommon, yet certain public TCRs appeared in many donors. Later analysis revealed greater clonal expansion in HLA-associated TCR beta chains than in equally common others.

The V gene lost 5 bases and the J gene lost 12 bases, with 14 bases spanning the gap. CDR3 size: 13 residues. A word on this clone: Its antigen is unknown.

Both 60 Vbeta primers and 13 Jbeta primers went into the PCR. The repertoire was sequenced with immunoSEQ multiplex PCR; TCRdb's copy has only in-frame clones and lacks some. The sample totals about 200,000 clones. The chain joins TRBV6-7 to TRBJ1-6; no reliable D call. TRBV6-7 counts as an open reading frame of uncertain function. The specimen was PBMCs. This TCR was recovered from a boy younger than 18 in good health and CMV-seronegative. The CDR3 coding sequence is TGTGCCAGCAGTACCCTGTTCCCAGGACCCCTCCACTTT. Its translation: CASSTLFPGPLHF.